This T cell receptor (beta chain) was identified during a study of cytomegalovirus exposure and HLA in healthy donors. Study-wide points: Highest at DRB1 and lowest at HLA-C, TCR association rates differed among HLA loci in a later analysis. Per a later analysis, HLA-associated TCR beta chains showed more clonal expansion than other, equally common TCR beta chains. The investigators catalogued 160 or so TCR beta chains as cytomegalovirus-associated.

PCR was performed using 60 Vbeta and 13 Jbeta primers. Method: immunoSEQ multiplex PCR; TCRdb's copy keeps in-frame clones and lacks some. Found here are about 270,000 clones, just over 85% of them singletons; the top ten hold around 4.2%. Turning to this clone: Its antigen is not known.

The source material was PBMCs. This TCR derives from a man aged 40-50 years in good health and CMV-seropositive.

CDR3 amino acids: CASSSLTPSTNEKLFF. CDR3 in DNA: TGTGCCAGCAGTTCTCTGACACCTTCAACTAATGAAAAACTGTTTTTT. The chain recombines TRBV28 with TRBJ1-4, with D unresolved. Trimming pared 4 bases from V and 0 bases from J, leaving 12 bases between. CDR3 length equals 16 residues. The germline V gene has CDR1 MDHEN and CDR2 SYDVKM.